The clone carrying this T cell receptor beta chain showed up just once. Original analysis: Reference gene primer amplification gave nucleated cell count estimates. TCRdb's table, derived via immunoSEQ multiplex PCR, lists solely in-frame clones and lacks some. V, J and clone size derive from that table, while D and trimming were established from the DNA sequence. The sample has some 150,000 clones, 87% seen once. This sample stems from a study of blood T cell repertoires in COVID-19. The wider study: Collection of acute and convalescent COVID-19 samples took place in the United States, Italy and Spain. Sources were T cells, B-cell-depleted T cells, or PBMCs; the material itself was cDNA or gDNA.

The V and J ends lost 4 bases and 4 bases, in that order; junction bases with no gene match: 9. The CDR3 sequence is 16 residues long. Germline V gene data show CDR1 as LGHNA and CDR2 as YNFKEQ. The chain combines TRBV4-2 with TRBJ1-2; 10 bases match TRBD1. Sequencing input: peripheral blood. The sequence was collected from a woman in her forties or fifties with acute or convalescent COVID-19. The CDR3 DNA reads TGTGCCAGCAGCCGAGATGGACAGGGGGGAATCTATGGCTACACCTTC. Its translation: CASSRDGQGGIYGYTF.